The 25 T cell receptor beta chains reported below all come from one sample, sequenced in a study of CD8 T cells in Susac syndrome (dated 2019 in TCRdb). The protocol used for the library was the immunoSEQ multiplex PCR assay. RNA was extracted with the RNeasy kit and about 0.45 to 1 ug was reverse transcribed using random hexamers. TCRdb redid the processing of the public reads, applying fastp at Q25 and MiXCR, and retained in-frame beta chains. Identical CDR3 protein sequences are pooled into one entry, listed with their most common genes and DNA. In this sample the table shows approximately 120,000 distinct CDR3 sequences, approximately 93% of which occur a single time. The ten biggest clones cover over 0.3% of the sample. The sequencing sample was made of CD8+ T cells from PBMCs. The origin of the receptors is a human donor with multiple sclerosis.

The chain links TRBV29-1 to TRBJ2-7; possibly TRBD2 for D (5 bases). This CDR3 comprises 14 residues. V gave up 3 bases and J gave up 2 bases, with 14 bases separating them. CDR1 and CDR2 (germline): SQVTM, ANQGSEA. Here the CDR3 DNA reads TGCAGCGTTGAGGGAGACAAGTCTACCTACGAGCAGTACTTC. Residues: CSVEGDKSTYEQYF.

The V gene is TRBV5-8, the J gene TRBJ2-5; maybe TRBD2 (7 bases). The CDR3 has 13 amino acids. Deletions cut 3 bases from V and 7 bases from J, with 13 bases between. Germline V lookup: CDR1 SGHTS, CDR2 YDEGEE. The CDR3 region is CASSSGGLVTQYF. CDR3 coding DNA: TGTGCCAGCAGCTCGGGGGGCCTTGTGACCCAGTACTTC.

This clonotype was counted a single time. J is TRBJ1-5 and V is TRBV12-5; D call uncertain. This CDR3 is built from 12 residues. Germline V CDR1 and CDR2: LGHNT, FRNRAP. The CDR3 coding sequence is TGTGCAGGCGGGGTCGGCAATCAGCCCCAGCATTTT. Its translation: CAGGVGNQPQHF.

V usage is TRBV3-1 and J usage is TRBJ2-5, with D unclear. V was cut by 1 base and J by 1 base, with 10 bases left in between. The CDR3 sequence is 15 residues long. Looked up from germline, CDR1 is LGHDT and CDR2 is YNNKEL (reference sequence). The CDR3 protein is CASSQVRSLQETQYF. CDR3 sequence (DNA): TGTGCCAGCAGCCAAGTAAGGTCCCTCCAAGAGACCCAGTACTTC.

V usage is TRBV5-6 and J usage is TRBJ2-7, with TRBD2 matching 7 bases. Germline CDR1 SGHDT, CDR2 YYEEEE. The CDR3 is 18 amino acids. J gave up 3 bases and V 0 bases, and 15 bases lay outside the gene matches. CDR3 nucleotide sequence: TGTGCCAGCAGCTTGGCGGGGGGTCCCTACTCCCCCTTCTACGAGCAGTACGTC. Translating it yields CASSLAGGPYSPFYEQYV.

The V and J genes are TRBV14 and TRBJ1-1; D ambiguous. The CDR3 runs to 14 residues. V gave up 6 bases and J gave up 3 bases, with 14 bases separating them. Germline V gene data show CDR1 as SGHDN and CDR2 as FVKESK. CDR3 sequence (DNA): TGTGCCAGCAGGCTAGGTCAGGTGTACACTGAAGCTTTCTTT. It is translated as CASRLGQVYTEAFF.

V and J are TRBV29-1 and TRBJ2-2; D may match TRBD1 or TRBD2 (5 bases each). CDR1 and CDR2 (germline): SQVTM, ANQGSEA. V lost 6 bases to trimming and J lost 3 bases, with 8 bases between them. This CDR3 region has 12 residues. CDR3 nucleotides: TGCAGCGTGGGACGGGACACCGGGGAGCTGTTTTTT. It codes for CSVGRDTGELFF.

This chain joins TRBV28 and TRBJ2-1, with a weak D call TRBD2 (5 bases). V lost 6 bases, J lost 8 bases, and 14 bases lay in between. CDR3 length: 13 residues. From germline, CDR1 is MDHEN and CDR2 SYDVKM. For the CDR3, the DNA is TGTGCCAGCAGCCATCTACGGGGAGATGAGCAGTTCTTC. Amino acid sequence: CASSHLRGDEQFF. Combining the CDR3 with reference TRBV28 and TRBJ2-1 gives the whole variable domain DVKVTQSSRYLVKRTGEKVFLECVQDMDHENMFWYRQDPGLGLRLIYFSYDVKMKEKGDIPEGYSVSREKKERFSLILESASTNQTSMYLCASSHLRGDEQFFGPGTRLTVL.

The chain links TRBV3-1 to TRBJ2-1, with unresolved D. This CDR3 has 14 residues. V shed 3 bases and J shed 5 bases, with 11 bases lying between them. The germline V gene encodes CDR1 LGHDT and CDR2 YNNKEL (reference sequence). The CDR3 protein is CASSHRDGHNEQFF. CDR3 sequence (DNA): TGTGCCAGCAGCCACCGAGACGGACACAATGAGCAGTTCTTC.

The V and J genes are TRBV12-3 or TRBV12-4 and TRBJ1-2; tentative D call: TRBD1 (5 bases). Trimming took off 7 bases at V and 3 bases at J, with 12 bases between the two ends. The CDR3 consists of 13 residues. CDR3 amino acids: CASTLGTYYGYTF. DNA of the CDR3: TGTGCCAGCACCCTCGGGACTTACTATGGCTACACCTTC.

The CDR3 sequence: CASSPGYFQYF. As DNA, the CDR3 is TGCGCCAGCAGCCCCGGATATTTTCAGTACTTC. The rearrangement links TRBV5-1 to TRBJ2-5; D uncertain. The CDR3 sequence is 11 residues long. Trimming cost V 4 bases and J 11 bases, with 12 bases left between them. In germline, CDR1 is SGHRS, CDR2 YFSETQ.

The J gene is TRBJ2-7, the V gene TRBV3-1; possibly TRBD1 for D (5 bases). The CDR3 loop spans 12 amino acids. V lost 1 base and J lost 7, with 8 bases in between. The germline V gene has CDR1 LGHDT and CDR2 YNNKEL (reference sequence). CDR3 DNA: TGTGCCAGCAGCCAAGCAAAGGGGGAGCAGTACGTC. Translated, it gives CASSQAKGEQYV.

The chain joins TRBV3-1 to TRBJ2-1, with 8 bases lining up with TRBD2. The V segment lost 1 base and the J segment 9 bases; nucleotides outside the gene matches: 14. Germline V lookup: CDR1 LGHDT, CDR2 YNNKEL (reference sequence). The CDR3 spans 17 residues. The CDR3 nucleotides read TGTGCCAGCAGCCAAGTCCCCCTGTCGGGAGGGCCTGTTGAGCAGTTCTTC. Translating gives CASSQVPLSGGPVEQFF.

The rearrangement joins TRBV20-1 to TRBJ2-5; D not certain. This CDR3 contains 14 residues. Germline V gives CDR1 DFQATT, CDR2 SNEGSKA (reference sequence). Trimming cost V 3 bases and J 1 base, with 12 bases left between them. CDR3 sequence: CSASLPRTQETQYF. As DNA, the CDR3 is TGCAGTGCTAGCCTCCCCCGGACCCAAGAGACCCAGTACTTC.

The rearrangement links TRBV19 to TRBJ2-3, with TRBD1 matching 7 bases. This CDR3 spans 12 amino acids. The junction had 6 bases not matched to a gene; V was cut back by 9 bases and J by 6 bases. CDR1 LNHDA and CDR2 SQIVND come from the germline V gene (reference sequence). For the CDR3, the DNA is TGTGCCAGCGGACAGGTTTTCGATACGCAGTATTTT. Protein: CASGQVFDTQYF. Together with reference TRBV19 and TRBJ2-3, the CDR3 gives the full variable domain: DGGITQSPKYLFRKEGQNVTLSCEQNLNHDAMYWYRQDPGQGLRLIYYSQIVNDFQKGDIAEGYSVSREKKESFPLTVTSAQKNPTAFYLCASGQVFDTQYFGPGTRLTVL.

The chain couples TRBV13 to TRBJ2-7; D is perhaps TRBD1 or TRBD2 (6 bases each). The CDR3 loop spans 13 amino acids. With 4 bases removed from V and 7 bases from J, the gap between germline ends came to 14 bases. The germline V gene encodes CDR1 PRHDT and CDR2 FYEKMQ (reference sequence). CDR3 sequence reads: CASSSDRRGEQYV. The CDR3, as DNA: TGTGCCAGCAGCTCCGACAGGAGGGGAGAGCAGTACGTC.

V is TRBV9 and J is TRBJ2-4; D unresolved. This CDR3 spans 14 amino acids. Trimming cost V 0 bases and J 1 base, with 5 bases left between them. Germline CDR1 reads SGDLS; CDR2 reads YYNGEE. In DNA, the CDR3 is TGTGCCAGCAGCGTAGGTGAGGCCAAAAACATTCAGTACTTC. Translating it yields CASSVGEAKNIQYF.

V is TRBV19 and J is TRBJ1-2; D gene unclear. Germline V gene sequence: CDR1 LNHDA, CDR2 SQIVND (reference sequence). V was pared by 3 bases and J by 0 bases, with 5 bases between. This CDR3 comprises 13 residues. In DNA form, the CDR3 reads TGTGCCAGTAGTATCGGAGCTAACTATGGCTACACCTTC. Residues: CASSIGANYGYTF.

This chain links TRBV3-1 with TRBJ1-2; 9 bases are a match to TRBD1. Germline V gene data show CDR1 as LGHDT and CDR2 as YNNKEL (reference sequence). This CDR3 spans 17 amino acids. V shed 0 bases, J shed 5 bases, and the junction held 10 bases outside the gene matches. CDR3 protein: CASSQDRTQGAGYGYTF. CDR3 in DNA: TGTGCCAGCAGCCAAGATCGAACACAGGGGGCTGGATATGGCTACACCTTC.

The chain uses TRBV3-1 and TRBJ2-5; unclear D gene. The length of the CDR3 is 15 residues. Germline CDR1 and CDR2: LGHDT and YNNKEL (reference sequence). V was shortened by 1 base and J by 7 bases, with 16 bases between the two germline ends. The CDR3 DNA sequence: TGTGCCAGCAGCCAAGTATTCCACATCCGTCGGACCCAGTACTTC. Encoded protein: CASSQVFHIRRTQYF.

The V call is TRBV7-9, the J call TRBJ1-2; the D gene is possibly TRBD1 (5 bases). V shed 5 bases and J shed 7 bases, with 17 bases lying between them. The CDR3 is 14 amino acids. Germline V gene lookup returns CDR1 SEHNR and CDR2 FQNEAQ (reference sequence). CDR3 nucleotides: TGTGCCAGCAGCCCCGGGACTCTCTCTAGTGGCTACACCTTC. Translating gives CASSPGTLSSGYTF.

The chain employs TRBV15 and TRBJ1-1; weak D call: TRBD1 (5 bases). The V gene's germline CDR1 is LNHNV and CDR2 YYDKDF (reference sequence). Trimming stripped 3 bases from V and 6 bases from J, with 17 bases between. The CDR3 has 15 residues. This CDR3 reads CATSSSGAVVSEAFF. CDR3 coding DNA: TGTGCCACCAGCAGTAGTGGGGCGGTCGTGTCTGAAGCTTTCTTT.

CDR3 nucleotides: TGTGCCAGCAGTCCCGGACATTCTCTCGAGACCCAGTACTTC. This encodes CASSPGHSLETQYF. J is TRBJ2-5 and V is TRBV12-3 or TRBV12-4, with D perhaps TRBD1 (5 bases). The V end lost 5 bases, the J end lost 5 bases, and 15 bases lay between the germline ends. The CDR3 has 14 amino acids.

The CDR3 loop reads CASSPGTVNEQFF. CDR3 in DNA: TGTGCCAGCAGCCCTGGGACTGTCAATGAGCAGTTCTTC. J is TRBJ2-1 and V is TRBV7-3, with a possible D match to TRBD2 (6 bases). The CDR3 has 13 residues. Germline CDR1 SGHTA, CDR2 FQGTGA. V lost 5 bases and J lost 6, with 11 bases in between.

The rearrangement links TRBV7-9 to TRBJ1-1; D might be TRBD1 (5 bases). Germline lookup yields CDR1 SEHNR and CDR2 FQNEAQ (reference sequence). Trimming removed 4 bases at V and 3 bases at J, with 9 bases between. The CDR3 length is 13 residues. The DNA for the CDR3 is TGTGCCAGCAGCTCCGGGGGGGACACTGAAGCTTTCTTT. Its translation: CASSSGGDTEAFF.